A selection of T cell receptor beta chains follows, all from one sample in a study of metastatic and nonmetastatic thyroid tumors. TCRdb used MiXCR to call clones anew from the PCR reads. The sample includes about 37,000 clones, approximately 15% of them seen just once. The sample was blood. Source of these receptors: a female donor with papillary thyroid cancer or a benign thyroid nodule (not recorded which). Some clones in this sample may be carry-over from other donors' samples. The CDR3 runs from the conserved cysteine through the conserved F or W. A D gene is named only where the DNA matches it firmly. The listing skips clone size in some rows; elsewhere it reads once, few, many or a size class.

TGTGCCAGCAGTTCAGGGAGCGGTCAGAAAGAGCAGTACTTC,CASSSGSGQKEQYF,TRBV28,-,-,TRBJ2-7
TGTGCCAGCAGCTTAGCCACCGGGACTTTTCGCTACACCTTC,CASSLATGTFRYTF,TRBV7-2,-,many,TRBJ1-2
TGCGCCAGCAGCTTAACAGGGGACTCCACAGATACGCAGTATTTT,CASSLTGDSTDTQYF,TRBV5-1,-,many,TRBJ2-3
TGTGCCAGCAGCCCCGCGGGCCGCCCCACTGAAGCTTTCTTT,CASSPAGRPTEAFF,TRBV3-1,-,many,TRBJ1-1
TGTGCCAGCAGCTTAACCGGAAATGAGCAGTTCTTC,CASSLTGNEQFF,TRBV7-9,-,many,TRBJ2-1
TGTGCCAGCAATTCCGATACGGGGTCAGATACGCAGTATTTT,CASNSDTGSDTQYF,TRBV6-1,-,medium-sized,TRBJ2-3
TGTGCCAGCAGTTTCGTAGTTGATAGGGGTGAAGCTTTCTTT,CASSFVVDRGEAFF,TRBV28,-,few,TRBJ1-1
TGTGCCAGTAGTATAGGCAATGAGCAGTTCTTC,CASSIGNEQFF,TRBV19,-,many,TRBJ2-1
TGCAGTGCCCTCCCTGGAGGCAATCAGCCCCAGCATTTT,CSALPGGNQPQHF,TRBV20-1,-,many,TRBJ1-5
TGTGCCAGCAGCTCCATGGAGAACACTGAAGCTTTCTTT,CASSSMENTEAFF,TRBV7-6,-,many,TRBJ1-1
TGTGCCAGCAGCTTAGCGGGAGGGCGAATTGGTCGGGATGAGCAGTTCTTC,CASSLAGGRIGRDEQFF,TRBV7-9,TRBD2,many,TRBJ2-1
TGCTCCAGCAGCTTGAGGCTGGCCACAGATACGCAGTATTTT,CSSSLRLATDTQYF,TRBV5-1,-,-,TRBJ2-3
TGTGCCAGTAGTATAGGCGATAATAGCGACGAGCAGTACTTC,CASSIGDNSDEQYF,TRBV19,-,few,TRBJ2-7
TGTGCCTGGAGTCCTTTTACGGGGCCGCCGGATTACGAGCAGTACTTC,CAWSPFTGPPDYEQYF,TRBV30,-,-,TRBJ2-7
TGTGCCAGCAGCCAAGGGTTTAAAGCATTTACCGGGGAGCTGTTTTTT,CASSQGFKAFTGELFF,TRBV3-1,-,-,TRBJ2-2
TGTGCCAGCTCACCAGACCTGGGCCCCTACGAGCAGTACTTC,CASSPDLGPYEQYF,TRBV18,-,many,TRBJ2-7
TGTGCCAGCAGTTTGATCCTCTCCTCTGGGGCCAACGTCCTGACTTTC,CASSLILSSGANVLTF,TRBV28,-,medium-sized,TRBJ2-6
TGTGCCAGCAGTTTATGGGACAGGGTGAACGGCTACACCTTC,CASSLWDRVNGYTF,TRBV28,TRBD1,many,TRBJ1-2
TGTGCCAGCAGCTTAATGATAGCAGGGGTAGGCGAGCAGTACTTC,CASSLMIAGVGEQYF,TRBV7-2,-,-,TRBJ2-7
TGCGCCAGCAGCTCCGGACACGGCGATAGCAATCAGCCCCAGCATTTT,CASSSGHGDSNQPQHF,TRBV5-1,-,many,TRBJ1-5
TGTGCCATCAGTGGGCAGGGGGACGAGCAGTACTTC,CAISGQGDEQYF,TRBV10-3,TRBD1,many,TRBJ2-7
TGTGCCAGCAGTGAAGCGCGGGGGTACAATGAGCAGTTCTTC,CASSEARGYNEQFF,TRBV2,TRBD2,many,TRBJ2-1
TGTGCCAGCAGCTTAGTGGGTGGGGCGTTGAACACCGGGGAGCTGTTTTTT,CASSLVGGALNTGELFF,TRBV7-6,-,many,TRBJ2-2
TGTGCCAGTAGTCAGGGGGCTTGGAGCTCCTACAATGAGCAGTTCTTC,CASSQGAWSSYNEQFF,TRBV19,TRBD1,many,TRBJ2-1
TGTGCCAGCAGCCGTACCCCTAAACAGGGGAATGAGCAGTTCTTC,CASSRTPKQGNEQFF,TRBV6-2/TRBV6-3,TRBD1,few,TRBJ2-1